This is a list of T cell receptor beta chains from one sample in a study of siplizumab effects on memory and regulatory T cells. The repertoire was sequenced with immunoSEQ multiplex PCR; TCRdb's copy has only in-frame clones and lacks some. The table shows around 95,000 clones, with 80% to 95% occurring only once. Input material: CD4+ T cells sorted from blood. The receptors were gathered from a human donor in good health. CDR3s include the opening cysteine and the closing phenylalanine or tryptophan. Fields, in order: J gene, D gene, clone size, V gene, CDR3 DNA, CDR3 protein. D genes are given only for firm matches. Only part of the rows carry a size: once, few, many, or a class if the clone is expanded.

>TRBJ2-5|NA|NA|TRBV7-9
TGTGCCAGGAGAGAGACCCAGTACTTC
CARRETQYF
>TRBJ1-4|TRBD1|once|TRBV7-9
TGTGCCAGCAGCCCAACAGGGGGCTTAGGGGAAAAACTGTTTTTT
CASSPTGGLGEKLFF
>TRBJ1-3|NA|NA|TRBV27
TGTGCCAGCAGTATCACCCAAAGCTCTGGAAACACCATATATTTT
CASSITQSSGNTIYF
>TRBJ2-3|NA|NA|TRBV7-8
TGTGCCAGCAGCTTAGAAAGGCTAGCCCTCACAGATACGCAGTATTTT
CASSLERLALTDTQYF
>TRBJ2-7|NA|NA|TRBV20-1
TGCAGTGCTAGTGGACTCGAGCAGTACTTC
CSASGLEQYF
>TRBJ1-1|NA|NA|TRBV6-5
TGTGCCAGCTTCCGCCAGGGTCGGGGCACTGAAGCTTTCTTT
CASFRQGRGTEAFF
>TRBJ1-6|TRBD1|NA|TRBV11-3
TGTGCCAGCAGCACAGGGGATACCCCCCTCCACTTT
CASSTGDTPLHF
>TRBJ2-3|NA|once|TRBV6-1
TGTGCCACGTGGCGGCAGCACACAGATACGCAGTATTTT
CATWRQHTDTQYF
>TRBJ2-1|TRBD2|NA|TRBV10-3
TGTGCCATCAGTGACAGCGGGGGGCAAGGCGATGAGCAGTTCTTC
CAISDSGGQGDEQFF
>TRBJ1-4|TRBD1|NA|TRBV11-1
TGTGCCAGCAGCGAAGGACAGGGGATTGTGGAAAAACTGTTTTTT
CASSEGQGIVEKLFF
>TRBJ1-1|TRBD1|once|TRBV19
TGTGCCAGTAGTACCCGGACAGGGGTTGATGAAGCTTTCTTT
CASSTRTGVDEAFF
>TRBJ2-5|NA|few|TRBV7-3
TGTGCCAGCAGCTTTCAACCCGGACCTCAAGAGACCCAGTACTTC
CASSFQPGPQETQYF
>TRBJ2-3|NA|NA|TRBV11-3
TGTGCCAGCAGCTTAGGGGGGGCCGGCACAGATACGCAGTATTTT
CASSLGGAGTDTQYF
>TRBJ2-1|TRBD2|NA|TRBV7-9
TGTGCCAGCAGCACCTGGACTAGACCCAACAATGAGCAGTTCTTC
CASSTWTRPNNEQFF
>TRBJ1-2|NA|few|TRBV2
TGTGCCAGCAGCCCTCAGACTACTCGGGATGGCTACACCTTC
CASSPQTTRDGYTF
>TRBJ2-6|NA|NA|TRBV28
TGTGCCAGCAGTTATCGAGGGGGATTCCCGTACTCTGGGGCCAACGTCCTGACTTTC
CASSYRGGFPYSGANVLTF
>TRBJ1-3|NA|NA|TRBV13
TGTGCCAGCAGCTGGCGGAGCCGCTCTGGAAACACCATATATTTT
CASSWRSRSGNTIYF
>TRBJ1-4|NA|NA|TRBV18
TGTGCCAGCTCACCACACGGGGGACATAATGAAAAACTGTTTTTT
CASSPHGGHNEKLFF
>TRBJ1-2|TRBD1|once|TRBV5-6
TGTGCCAGCAGCTTGTCCCAGGGGGCGGGCTATGGCTACACCTTC
CASSLSQGAGYGYTF
>TRBJ1-2|NA|NA|TRBV6-4
TGTGCCAGCAGTGGGTCGGGCAGGGGCCCGTATGGCTACACCTTC
CASSGSGRGPYGYTF
>TRBJ2-3|TRBD1|once|TRBV18
TGTGCCAGCTCACCACCGGGCAGGGGGCCCACAGATACGCAGTATTTT
CASSPPGRGPTDTQYF
>TRBJ2-4|TRBD1|NA|TRBV5-1
TGCGCCAGCAGCTTGGTTCTACAGGGGGAATCCAAAAACATTCAGTACTTC
CASSLVLQGESKNIQYF
>TRBJ1-2|TRBD1|NA|TRBV19
TGTGCCAGTAGTCTCCGACAGGGGAACAACTATGGCTACACCTTC
CASSLRQGNNYGYTF
>TRBJ2-3|TRBD2|NA|TRBV14
TGTGCCAGCAGCCAAGGCGGGGGGGTCACAGATACGCAGTATTTT
CASSQGGGVTDTQYF
>TRBJ1-4|NA|NA|TRBV28
TGTGCCAGCAGTTTAGGGGGTAAGGATGAAAAACTGTTTTTT
CASSLGGKDEKLFF
>TRBJ2-7|NA|NA|TRBV30
TGTGCCTGGACGGGGTTTCAAACTCAGCAGTACTTC
CAWTGFQTQQYF
>TRBJ2-7|TRBD1|once|TRBV27
TGTGCCACCAGGGGGACAGGGAGGGCCGAGCAGTACTTC
CATRGTGRAEQYF
>TRBJ1-1|NA|NA|TRBV6-5
TGTGCCAGCAGTAGGGCAGAGAACACTGAAGCTTTCTTT
CASSRAENTEAFF
>TRBJ1-5|NA|NA|TRBV15
TGTGCCACCAGCAGAAAGGGAATAGGCAATCAGCCCCAGCATTTT
CATSRKGIGNQPQHF
>TRBJ2-7|NA|NA|TRBV28
TGTGCCAGCAGTTACGGATCCACCTACGAGCAGTACTTC
CASSYGSTYEQYF